The 30 T cell receptor beta chains below come from one sample, sequenced in a study of shared T cell receptors in the human thymus. Some clones are missing from TCRdb's copy, which holds only in-frame ones; the method was immunoSEQ multiplex PCR. Of over 650,000 clones in the sample, around 87% were seen once. This sample also appeared in a second study, on human thymus T cells.

The material sequenced was thymocytes. The receptors stem from a boy in the first two years of life with a congenital heart defect.

The chain recombines TRBV5-1 with TRBJ1-2; possible D gene TRBD1, 6 bases. Trimming shortened V by 3 bases and J by 3 bases, and 18 bases separated the two germline ends. This CDR3 contains 16 residues. CDR1 and CDR2 (germline): SGHRS, YFSETQ. The CDR3 sequence: CASSWGREGAYYGYTF. The CDR3 DNA is TGCGCCAGCAGCTGGGGGCGGGAGGGAGCCTACTATGGCTACACCTTC.

This chain joins TRBV19 and TRBJ2-1; TRBD2 agrees at 14 bases. Trimming removed 0 bases from V and 1 base from J; junction bases left unmatched: 11. This CDR3 spans 21 amino acids. Germline V CDR1 and CDR2: LNHDA, SQIVND (reference sequence). CDR3 loop: CASSIETGTSGGFASYNEQFF. In nucleotides, the CDR3 is TGTGCCAGTAGTATAGAAACAGGGACTAGCGGGGGCTTCGCATCCTACAATGAGCAGTTCTTC.

The V and J genes are TRBV10-1 and TRBJ2-7, with 10 bases aligning to TRBD2. Germline V gives CDR1 WNHNN, CDR2 SYGVQD (reference sequence). The CDR3 is made up of 16 amino acids. V shed 0 bases, J shed 7 bases, and the junction held 9 bases outside the gene matches. The CDR3 sequence: CASSESASGRAWEQYF. The CDR3 DNA reads TGCGCCAGCAGTGAGTCGGCCAGCGGGAGGGCCTGGGAGCAGTACTTC.

This rearrangement joins TRBV30 to TRBJ2-3; the D gene is possibly TRBD2 (6 bases). The CDR3 sequence is 15 residues long. Trimming took off 0 bases at V and 0 bases at J, with 10 bases between the two ends. CDR1 is GTSNPN and CDR2 is SVGIG in the germline V gene (reference sequence). The CDR3 DNA is TGTGCCTGGAGTGTGGGGAGGTCTAGCACAGATACGCAGTATTTT. Translating gives CAWSVGRSSTDTQYF.

The chain recombines TRBV27 with TRBJ2-1; the D gene is possibly TRBD2 (6 bases). Germline CDR1 reads MNHEY; CDR2 reads SMNVEV (reference sequence). The CDR3 is 17 amino acids. Deletions cut 3 bases from V and 1 base from J, with 16 bases between. CDR3 DNA sequence: TGTGCCAGCAGTTTTTTTGGACGACTAGAATCCTACAATGAGCAGTTCTTC. Protein sequence: CASSFFGRLESYNEQFF.

The genes are TRBV9 and TRBJ2-7; the match to TRBD2 covers 12 bases. CDR1 SGDLS and CDR2 YYNGEE come from the germline V gene. There are 16 residues in the CDR3. V was pared by 0 bases and J by 2 bases, with 3 bases of the junction left unmatched. Here the CDR3 reads CASSVGLAGGPYEQYF. CDR3 coding DNA: TGTGCCAGCAGCGTAGGCCTAGCGGGAGGGCCCTACGAGCAGTACTTC.

The V and J genes are TRBV5-1 and TRBJ1-1; weak D call: TRBD1 (6 bases). The ends were cut back, 4 bases at V and 5 bases at J, with 15 bases in the middle. This CDR3 has 14 residues. Germline CDR1 reads SGHRS; CDR2 reads YFSETQ. CDR3: CASSETGIRTEAFF. The DNA of the CDR3 is TGCGCCAGCAGCGAAACAGGGATCAGGACTGAAGCTTTCTTT. Based on the CDR3 plus reference TRBV5-1 and TRBJ1-1, the full variable domain is KAGVTQTPRYLIKTRGQQVTLSCSPISGHRSVSWYQQTPGQGLQFLFEYFSETQRNKGNFPGRFSGRQFSNSRSEMNVSTLELGDSALYLCASSETGIRTEAFFGQGTRLTVV.

DNA for the CDR3: TGCGCCAGCAGCCCGGGGGGGGAGTACACAGATACGCAGTATTTT. Encoded protein: CASSPGGEYTDTQYF. The J gene is TRBJ2-3, the V gene TRBV5-1; 8 bases match TRBD2. Germline CDR1 is SGHRS and CDR2 is YFSETQ. The V segment lost 4 bases and the J segment 2 bases; nucleotides outside the gene matches: 6. The CDR3 runs to 15 residues.

CDR3 region: CASSHFGILRSGYTF. The CDR3 DNA follows: TGTGCCAGCAGCCATTTCGGGATCTTGCGGAGTGGCTACACCTTC. The chain has TRBV28 and TRBJ1-2; D not resolved. This CDR3 contains 15 residues. Per the germline V gene, CDR1 is MDHEN and CDR2 is SYDVKM. V was trimmed by 6 bases and J by 7 bases, leaving 21 bases between them.

The chain is built from TRBV5-6 and TRBJ2-5; D ambiguous. Trimming took off 0 bases at V and 1 base at J, with 7 bases between the two ends. CDR3 length: 14 residues. CDR1 and CDR2 (germline): SGHDT, YYEEEE. CDR3 sequence (DNA): TGTGCCAGCAGCTTGGCACAGACCCAAGAGACCCAGTACTTC. It translates to CASSLAQTQETQYF.

This chain connects TRBV4-3 to TRBJ2-7; TRBD1 might be the D (6 bases). The CDR3 is 15 amino acids. Trimming removed 1 base at V and 2 bases at J, with 12 bases between. The V gene's germline CDR1 is LGHNA and CDR2 YSLEER. The CDR3 nucleotides are TGCGCCAGCAGCCAAGTCCGGCAGGGGACCTACGAGCAGTACTTC. Translation gives CASSQVRQGTYEQYF.

A note on this clone: Other DNA sequences in this sample translate to the same CDR3. V usage is TRBV6-5 and J usage is TRBJ2-1, with TRBD2 identical over 11 bases. The junction had 2 bases not matched to a gene; V was cut back by 5 bases and J by 2 bases. There are 15 residues in the CDR3. Germline lookup yields CDR1 MNHEY and CDR2 SVGAGI. In DNA, the CDR3 is TGTGCCAGCAGTCCGACTAGCGGGACCTACAATGAGCAGTTCTTC. Its translation is CASSPTSGTYNEQFF.

A note on this clone: This sample also contains other DNA sequences that code for the same CDR3. The chain combines TRBV7-9 with TRBJ1-1, with D hard to call. V was trimmed by 8 bases and J by 1 base, leaving 8 bases between them. From germline, CDR1 is SEHNR and CDR2 FQNEAQ (reference sequence). This CDR3 spans 12 amino acids. The chain's CDR3 is CASSPKNTEAFF. In DNA, the CDR3 is TGTGCCAGCTCTCCTAAGAACACTGAAGCTTTCTTT.

The chain employs TRBV27 and TRBJ2-5, with D maybe TRBD2 (5 bases). CDR3 size: 14 residues. V shed 3 bases and J shed 2 bases, with 10 bases lying between them. The germline gives CDR1 MNHEY, CDR2 SMNVEV (reference sequence). DNA of the CDR3: TGTGCCAGCAGTTTTTTTGGAGGTCAAGAGACCCAGTACTTC. Translated, it gives CASSFFGGQETQYF.

In its sample, this clone was seen once. The chain joins TRBV7-6 to TRBJ2-7; D not resolved. Germline assignment: CDR1 SGHVS and CDR2 FNYEAQ. The CDR3 extends over 16 amino acids. V dropped 2 bases and J dropped 4 bases, with 18 bases sitting between them. CDR3 protein: CASSLKPLHPKYEQYF. In DNA form, the CDR3 reads TGTGCCAGCAGCTTAAAGCCCCTTCATCCCAAATACGAGCAGTACTTC.

V and J are TRBV10-1 and TRBJ2-1, with D possibly TRBD2 on 7 matching bases. The V gene lost 8 bases and the J gene lost 5 bases, with 13 bases spanning the gap. The CDR3 has 13 amino acids. CDR1 and CDR2 (germline): WNHNN, SYGVQD (reference sequence). CDR3 sequence (DNA): TGCGCCAGCGGAGGGGGGAGGGACAATGAGCAGTTCTTC. Its protein is CASGGGRDNEQFF.

This chain uses TRBV4-1 with TRBJ1-1; 7 bases are a match to TRBD1. Germline V gene sequence: CDR1 MGHRA, CDR2 YSYEKL. After removal of 2 bases from V and 5 bases from J, the junction contained 8 bases not matched to a gene. The CDR3 is 15 amino acids. The CDR3 loop is CASSQTTGRSTEAFF. Written as DNA, the CDR3 is TGCGCCAGCAGCCAAACGACAGGGCGGTCAACTGAAGCTTTCTTT.

V is TRBV28 and J is TRBJ2-7, with 8 bases that match TRBD2. Germline V lookup: CDR1 MDHEN, CDR2 SYDVKM. The CDR3 contains 17 residues. Losses at the gene ends were 1 base for V and 2 bases for J; bases not matched to a gene: 10. CDR3 in DNA: TGTGCCAGCAGTTTATCCCTAGCGGGCAGGAGCGCCTACGAGCAGTACTTC. Its translation: CASSLSLAGRSAYEQYF.

This chain links TRBV30 with TRBJ1-3; D is unclear. Germline assignment: CDR1 GTSNPN and CDR2 SVGIG (reference sequence). The CDR3 consists of 14 residues. V lost 5 bases to trimming and J lost 0 bases, with 11 bases between them. The CDR3 is CAWWAPLSGNTIYF. CDR3 DNA sequence: TGTGCCTGGTGGGCCCCACTCTCTGGAAACACCATATATTTT.

This clone was seen once. The V gene is TRBV7-2, the J gene TRBJ2-1, with D perhaps matching TRBD2 (5 bases). Germline V gives CDR1 SGHTA, CDR2 FQGNSA. The V end lost 5 bases, the J end lost 1 base, and 12 bases lay between the germline ends. The length of the CDR3 is 15 residues. CDR3: CASSPSRGSYNEQFF. The CDR3 DNA follows: TGTGCCAGCAGCCCTTCCCGGGGATCCTACAATGAGCAGTTCTTC.

The chain has TRBV28 and TRBJ1-6, with D hard to call. The CDR3 is made up of 13 amino acids. The germline V gene encodes CDR1 MDHEN and CDR2 SYDVKM. V was trimmed by 10 bases and J by 10 bases, leaving 17 bases between them. This chain's CDR3 is CATMGGLMSPLHF. The CDR3 DNA is TGTGCCACCATGGGCGGACTGATGTCACCCCTCCACTTT.

The J gene is TRBJ2-2, the V gene TRBV9; 8 bases fit TRBD2. This CDR3 is built from 16 residues. Per the germline V gene, CDR1 is SGDLS and CDR2 is YYNGEE. Trimming took 0 bases from V and 5 from J; bases not matched to a gene: 6. This chain's CDR3 is CASSVVGLAATGELFF. The DNA of the CDR3 is TGTGCCAGCAGCGTAGTAGGACTAGCAGCGACCGGGGAGCTGTTTTTT. Supplemented by reference TRBV9 and TRBJ2-2, the full variable domain reads DSGVTQTPKHLITATGQRVTLRCSPRSGDLSVYWYQQSLDQGLQFLIQYYNGEERAKGNILERFSAQQFPDLHSELNLSSLELGDSALYFCASSVVGLAATGELFFGEGSRLTVL.

Written as DNA, the CDR3 is TGTGCCAGCAGATTCTGGACAGCCCGAAATTCACCCCTCCACTTT. Its translation: CASRFWTARNSPLHF. The rearrangement links TRBV6-5 to TRBJ1-6; D is possibly TRBD1 (6 bases). V lost 6 bases to trimming and J lost 7 bases, with 16 bases between them. Germline V CDR1 and CDR2: MNHEY, SVGAGI. The CDR3 is 15 residues long.

The V gene is TRBV30, the J gene TRBJ1-1; 8 positions agree with TRBD1. The CDR3 is 12 amino acids. With 4 bases clipped from V and 7 bases from J, the junction kept 5 bases outside the gene matches. The germline V gene encodes CDR1 GTSNPN and CDR2 SVGIG (reference sequence). CDR3 bases: TGTGCCTGGAAACAGGGGGGTAATGAAGCTTTCTTT. Translated: CAWKQGGNEAFF.

The chain is built from TRBV27 and TRBJ1-1, with unresolved D. The CDR3 contains 13 residues. V was cut by 3 bases and J by 8 bases, with 13 bases left in between. Germline V gene lookup returns CDR1 MNHEY and CDR2 SMNVEV (reference sequence). Here the CDR3 reads CASSLSMTGEAFF. In DNA, the CDR3 is TGTGCCAGCAGTTTGTCCATGACGGGAGAAGCTTTCTTT.

CDR3 region: CASSQGQGIGTEAFF. The CDR3 coding sequence is TGCGCCAGCAGCCAGGGACAGGGGATCGGCACTGAAGCTTTCTTT. The chain is built from TRBV4-3 and TRBJ1-1, with TRBD1 matching over 10 bases. The CDR3 is made up of 15 amino acids. Trimming cost V 3 bases and J 4 bases; bases outside gene matches: 5. Germline V gene lookup returns CDR1 LGHNA and CDR2 YSLEER.

This clone was observed once. The chain joins TRBV4-1 to TRBJ2-7, with 11 bases lining up with TRBD2. The CDR3 is made up of 17 amino acids. Germline lookup yields CDR1 MGHRA and CDR2 YSYEKL. The V and J ends lost 2 bases and 6 bases, in that order; junction bases with no gene match: 12. Here the CDR3 reads CASSQFLKLAGASEQYF. DNA for the CDR3: TGCGCCAGCAGCCAATTTTTGAAACTAGCGGGGGCGTCCGAGCAGTACTTC.

Of note for this clone: Other DNA sequences in the same sample also yield this CDR3. The chain couples TRBV4-3 to TRBJ1-6, with 8 bases aligning to TRBD1. J was trimmed by 13 bases and V by 4 bases; bases with no gene match: 15. The CDR3 is 16 amino acids. The germline gives CDR1 LGHNA, CDR2 YSLEER. CDR3 region: CASSRDRRDGSSPLHF. The CDR3 DNA reads TGCGCCAGCAGCCGGGACAGGCGCGACGGTAGTTCCCCCCTCCACTTT.

This sequence joins TRBV10-2 and TRBJ2-2; TRBD1 might be the D (6 bases). V was trimmed by 3 bases and J by 7 bases, leaving 9 bases between them. CDR1 and CDR2 (germline): WSHSY, SAAADI. The CDR3 extends over 13 amino acids. The CDR3 bases are TGCGCCAGCAGTGAAGGGGGTTACGGGGAGCTGTTTTTT. Its protein product is CASSEGGYGELFF.

The chain is built from TRBV5-1 and TRBJ2-1, with 9 bases lining up with TRBD1. This CDR3 spans 16 amino acids. CDR1 and CDR2 (germline): SGHRS, YFSETQ. V lost 0 bases, J lost 3 bases, and 4 bases stayed unmatched. The DNA of the CDR3 is TGCGCCAGCAGCTTGGCGGGACAGGGAGGCTACAATGAGCAGTTCTTC. This gives the protein CASSLAGQGGYNEQFF.